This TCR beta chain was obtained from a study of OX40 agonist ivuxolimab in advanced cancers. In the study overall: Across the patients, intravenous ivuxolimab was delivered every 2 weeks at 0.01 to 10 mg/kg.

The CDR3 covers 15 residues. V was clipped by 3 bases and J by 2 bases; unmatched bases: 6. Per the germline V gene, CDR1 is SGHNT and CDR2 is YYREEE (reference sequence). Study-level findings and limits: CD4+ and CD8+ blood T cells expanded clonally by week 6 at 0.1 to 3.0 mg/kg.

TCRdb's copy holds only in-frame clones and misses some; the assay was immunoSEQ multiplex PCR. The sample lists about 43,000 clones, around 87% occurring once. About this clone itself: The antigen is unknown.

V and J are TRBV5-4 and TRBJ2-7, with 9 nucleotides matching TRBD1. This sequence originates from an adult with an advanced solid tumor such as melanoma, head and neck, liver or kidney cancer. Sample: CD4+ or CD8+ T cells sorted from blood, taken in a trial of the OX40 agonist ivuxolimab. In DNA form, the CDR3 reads TGTGCCAGCAGCTCGGCGGGACAGGGAACCTACGAGCAGTACTTC. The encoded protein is CASSSAGQGTYEQYF.